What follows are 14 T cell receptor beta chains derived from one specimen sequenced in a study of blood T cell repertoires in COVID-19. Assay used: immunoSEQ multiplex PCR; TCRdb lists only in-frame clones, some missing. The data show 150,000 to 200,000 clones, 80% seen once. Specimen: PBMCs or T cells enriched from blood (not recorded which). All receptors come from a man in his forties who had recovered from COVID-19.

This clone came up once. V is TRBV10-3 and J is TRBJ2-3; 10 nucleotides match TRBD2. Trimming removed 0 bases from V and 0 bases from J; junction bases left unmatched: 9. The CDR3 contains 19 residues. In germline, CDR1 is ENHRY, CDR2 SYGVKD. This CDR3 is CAISESLASGGSSTDTQYF. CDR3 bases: TGTGCCATCAGTGAGTCTTTGGCTAGCGGGGGCTCTAGCACAGATACGCAGTATTTT.

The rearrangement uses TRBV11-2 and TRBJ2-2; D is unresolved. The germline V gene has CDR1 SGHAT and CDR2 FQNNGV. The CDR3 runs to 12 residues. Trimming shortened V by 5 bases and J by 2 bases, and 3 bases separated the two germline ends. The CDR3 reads CASSLNTGELFF. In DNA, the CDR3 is TGTGCCAGCAGCCTAAACACCGGGGAGCTGTTTTTT.

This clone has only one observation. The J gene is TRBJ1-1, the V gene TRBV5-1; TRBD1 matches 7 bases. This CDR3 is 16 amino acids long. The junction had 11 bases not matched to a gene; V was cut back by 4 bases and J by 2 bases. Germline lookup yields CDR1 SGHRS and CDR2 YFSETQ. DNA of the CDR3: TGCGCCAGCAGCGTACGACAGGGCTGGGGTAACACTGAAGCTTTCTTT. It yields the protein CASSVRQGWGNTEAFF. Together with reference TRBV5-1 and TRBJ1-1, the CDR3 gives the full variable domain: KAGVTQTPRYLIKTRGQQVTLSCSPISGHRSVSWYQQTPGQGLQFLFEYFSETQRNKGNFPGRFSGRQFSNSRSEMNVSTLELGDSALYLCASSVRQGWGNTEAFFGQGTRLTVV.

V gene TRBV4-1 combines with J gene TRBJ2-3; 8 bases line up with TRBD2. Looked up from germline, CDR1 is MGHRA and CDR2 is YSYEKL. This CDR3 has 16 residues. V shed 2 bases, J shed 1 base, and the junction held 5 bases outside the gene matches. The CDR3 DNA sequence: TGCGCCAGCAGCCAACAGACTAGCGCCGGCACAGATACGCAGTATTTT. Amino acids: CASSQQTSAGTDTQYF.

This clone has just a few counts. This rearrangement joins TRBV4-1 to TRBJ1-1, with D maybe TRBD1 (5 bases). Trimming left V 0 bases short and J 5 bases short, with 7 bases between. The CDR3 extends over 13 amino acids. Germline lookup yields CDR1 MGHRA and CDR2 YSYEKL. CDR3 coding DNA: TGCGCCAGCAGCCAAGAAGACAGTACTGAAGCTTTCTTT. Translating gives CASSQEDSTEAFF.

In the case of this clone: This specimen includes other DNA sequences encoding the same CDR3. In DNA form, the CDR3 reads TGCGCCAGCAGTGAGGGGGGGAGCACAGATACGCAGTATTTT. Translation: CASSEGGSTDTQYF. The chain carries TRBV10-2 and TRBJ2-3; the D gene is possibly TRBD2 (6 bases). Trimming left V 2 bases short and J 0 bases short, with 6 bases between. Germline V gives CDR1 WSHSY, CDR2 SAAADI. CDR3 size: 14 residues.

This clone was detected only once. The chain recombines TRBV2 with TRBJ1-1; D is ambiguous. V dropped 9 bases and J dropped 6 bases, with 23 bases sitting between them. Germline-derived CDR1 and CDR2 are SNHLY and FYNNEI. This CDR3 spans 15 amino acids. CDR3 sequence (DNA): TGTGCCAGTCGGTATGGTGGGCAGCTTCTCGCTGAAGCTTTCTTT. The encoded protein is CASRYGGQLLAEAFF. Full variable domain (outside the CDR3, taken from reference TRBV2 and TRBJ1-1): EPEVTQTPSHQVTQMGQEVILRCVPISNHLYFYWYRQILGQKVEFLVSFYNNEISEKSEIFDDQFSVERPDGSNFTLKIRSTKLEDSAMYFCASRYGGQLLAEAFFGQGTRLTVV.

CDR3 in amino acids: CASSANRGNNSPLHF. CDR3 sequence (DNA): TGTGCCAGCAGCGCGAACAGGGGAAATAATTCACCCCTCCACTTT. The chain uses TRBV7-9 and TRBJ1-6; 7 bases align to TRBD1. The CDR3 covers 15 residues. Germline V lookup: CDR1 SEHNR, CDR2 FQNEAQ (reference sequence). V shed 5 bases, J shed 5 bases, and the junction held 6 bases outside the gene matches.

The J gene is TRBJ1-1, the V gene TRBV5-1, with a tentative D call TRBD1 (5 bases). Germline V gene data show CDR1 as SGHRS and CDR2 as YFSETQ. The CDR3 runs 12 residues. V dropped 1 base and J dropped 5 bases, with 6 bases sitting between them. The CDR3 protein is CASSLRGTEAFF. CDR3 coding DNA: TGCGCCAGCAGCTTGAGGGGTACTGAAGCTTTCTTT.

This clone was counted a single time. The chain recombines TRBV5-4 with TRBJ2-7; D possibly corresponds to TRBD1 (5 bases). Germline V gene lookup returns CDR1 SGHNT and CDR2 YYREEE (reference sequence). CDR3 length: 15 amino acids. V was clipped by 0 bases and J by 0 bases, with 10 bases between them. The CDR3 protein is CASSLGGGHSYEQYV. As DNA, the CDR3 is TGTGCCAGCAGCTTGGGAGGTGGACACTCCTACGAGCAGTACGTC.

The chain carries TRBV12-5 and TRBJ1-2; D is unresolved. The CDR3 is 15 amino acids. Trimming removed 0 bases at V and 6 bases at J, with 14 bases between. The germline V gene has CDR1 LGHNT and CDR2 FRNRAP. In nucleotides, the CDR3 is TGTGCTAGTGGTTTGGTACCCCCGTCCGGGGATGGCTACACCTTC. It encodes CASGLVPPSGDGYTF.

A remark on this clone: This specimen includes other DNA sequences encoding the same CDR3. The CDR3 reads CASSLQGDTEAFF. The CDR3 DNA reads TGTGCCAGCAGCTTACAGGGGGACACTGAAGCTTTCTTT. The chain has TRBV7-3 and TRBJ1-1, with 7 bases aligning to TRBD1. Germline V lookup: CDR1 SGHTA, CDR2 FQGTGA. Losses at the gene ends were 2 bases for V and 3 bases for J; bases not matched to a gene: 0. The CDR3 runs 13 residues.

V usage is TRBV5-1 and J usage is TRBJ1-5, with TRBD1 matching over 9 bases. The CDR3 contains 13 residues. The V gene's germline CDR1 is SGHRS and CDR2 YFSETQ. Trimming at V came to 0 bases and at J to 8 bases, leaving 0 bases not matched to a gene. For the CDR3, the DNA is TGCGCCAGCAGCTTGGGGGACAGGGAGCCCCAGCATTTT. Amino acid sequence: CASSLGDREPQHF.

CDR3 in DNA: TGTGCCAGCCGACTACCTAACTGGGAGGATACGCAGTATTTT. Its translation is CASRLPNWEDTQYF. This chain links TRBV6-5 with TRBJ2-3; TRBD2 might be the D (5 bases). Germline V gene data show CDR1 as MNHEY and CDR2 as SVGAGI. The V end was cut by 8 bases, the J end by 6 bases, with 18 bases between. CDR3 length: 14 amino acids.